This TCR beta chain stems from a study of blood T cell repertoires in COVID-19. At the level of the study: Sources were T cells, B-cell-depleted T cells, or PBMCs; the material itself was cDNA or gDNA.

As handled by the study authors: Researchers report that nucleated cell counts were estimated from reference gene primer amplification. Produced via immunoSEQ multiplex PCR; TCRdb's table is partial and in-frame only. From that table come the V and J calls and clone size; the DNA was used to work out D and trimming. This table has 35,000 to 55,000 clones, about 85% appearing once. Germline-derived CDR1 and CDR2 are MNHNY and SVGAGI (reference sequence). V lost 6 bases and J 4 bases, leaving 12 bases between the germline ends. The CDR3 length is 13 residues. The genes are TRBV6-6 and TRBJ1-1; D is unresolved. The sample consisted of peripheral blood. The sequence was obtained from a human donor in a cohort sampled during active COVID-19. The DNA for the CDR3 is TGTGCCAGCAGCCCCAGAGGAGGCACTGAAGCTTTCTTT. This sequence encodes CASSPRGGTEAFF.